Listed here are 6 T cell receptor beta chains from one sample, sequenced in a study of T-cell memory formation after mild COVID-19. One entry per CDR3 protein results from TCRdb running MiXCR on the 5' RACE reads. Of about 560,000 distinct CDR3 sequences in the sample, roughly 18% are singletons; the top ten hold about 11%. The sequenced sample consisted of PBMCs or a T cell subset sorted from them (not recorded which). These receptors came from an adult woman who had mild COVID-19 (a few samples of this study predate the infection). Cell type and time point are not known.

This clonotype occurred a few times. The CDR3 protein is CATSRSSTRPSGNEQFF. As DNA, the CDR3 is TGTGCCACCAGCAGATCTTCGACTAGACCCTCGGGTAATGAGCAGTTCTTC. The rearrangement joins TRBV15 to TRBJ2-1; the D gene is possibly TRBD2 (6 bases). V lost 2 bases, J lost 7 bases, and 21 bases lay in between. The germline CDR1 and CDR2 sequences are LNHNV and YYDKDF (reference sequence). The CDR3 has 17 amino acids.

The sample holds a few counts of this clonotype. V gene TRBV20-1 combines with J gene TRBJ2-7, with 10 nucleotides matching TRBD2. V shed 7 bases and J 5 bases; nucleotides not matched to a gene: 14. The CDR3 is 15 amino acids. CDR1 and CDR2 (germline): DFQATT, SNEGSKA (reference sequence). This CDR3 is CSVLEGGTSVDEQYF. In DNA, the CDR3 is TGCAGTGTCCTAGAGGGGGGGACTAGCGTGGACGAGCAGTACTTC.

This chain connects TRBV6-1 to TRBJ1-1, with unresolved D. This CDR3 is 17 amino acids long. Per the germline V gene, CDR1 is MNHNS and CDR2 is SASEGT. V was trimmed by 3 bases and J by 4 bases, leaving 21 bases between them. CDR3 residues: CASSDPIWTSRSTEAFF. The CDR3 coding sequence is TGTGCCAGCAGTGATCCAATTTGGACCTCTCGAAGCACTGAAGCTTTCTTT.

V usage is TRBV20-1 and J usage is TRBJ1-2; unclear D gene. Germline V gene data show CDR1 as DFQATT and CDR2 as SNEGSKA (reference sequence). The CDR3 consists of 14 residues. Trimming stripped 0 bases from V and 7 bases from J, with 15 bases between. Here the CDR3 reads CSARDESRAGGYTF. The CDR3 DNA reads TGCAGTGCTAGAGATGAGTCAAGAGCGGGTGGCTACACCTTC.

This clonotype was picked up a small number of times. The chain links TRBV5-1 to TRBJ1-1; D unresolved. The V gene's germline CDR1 is SGHRS and CDR2 YFSETQ. This CDR3 has 13 amino acids. The ends were cut back, 7 bases at V and 4 bases at J, with 14 bases in the middle. The CDR3 DNA reads as TGCGCCAGCGGGGTAACCGGTGGCACTGAAGCTTTCTTT. Protein: CASGVTGGTEAFF.

This clonotype showed up many times. V gene TRBV29-1 combines with J gene TRBJ1-5; 9 bases map to TRBD1. Germline V gives CDR1 SQVTM, CDR2 ANQGSEA. The ends lost 5 bases at V and 7 bases at J; junction bases unmatched: 3. This CDR3 region has 12 residues. CDR3 amino acids: CSVRTGEQPQHF. CDR3 DNA: TGCAGCGTTAGGACAGGGGAACAGCCCCAGCATTTT.